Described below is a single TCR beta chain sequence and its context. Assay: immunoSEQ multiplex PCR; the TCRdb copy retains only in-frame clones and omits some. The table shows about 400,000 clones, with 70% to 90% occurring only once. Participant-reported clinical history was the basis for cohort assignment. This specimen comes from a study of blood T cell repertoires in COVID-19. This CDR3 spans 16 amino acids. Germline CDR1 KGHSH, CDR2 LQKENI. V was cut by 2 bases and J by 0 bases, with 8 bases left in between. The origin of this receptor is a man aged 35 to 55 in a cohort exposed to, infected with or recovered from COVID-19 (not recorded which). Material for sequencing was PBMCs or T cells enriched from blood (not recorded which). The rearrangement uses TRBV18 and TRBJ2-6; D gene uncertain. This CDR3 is CASSPTVHSGANVLTF. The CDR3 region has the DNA TGTGCCAGCTCACCAACAGTCCACTCTGGGGCCAACGTCCTGACTTTC.